Listed here is a single T cell receptor beta chain. Its specificity is not known. Naive CD4+ T cells were purified with Tregs depleted by CD25. The CDR3 has 18 residues. Germline CDR1 MGHRA, CDR2 YSYEKL. The trim removed 0 bases at V and 7 bases at J, leaving 13 bases unmatched. Full-length variable regions came from constant-region reverse primers plus semi-nested Nested Universal Primer A PCR. In TCRdb, the 5' RACE reads were re-called with MiXCR into one record per CDR3 protein. The table lists 30,000 to 40,000 distinct CDR3 sequences, about a quarter of them singletons. General study findings and limits: The TCR gene usage of tumor memory CD4+ T cells clustered together with blood and lymph node memory CD4+ cells and with lymph node naive CD4+ cells. Greatest tumor Treg TCR overlap was with tumor naive CD4+ cells.

The TCR comes from a female donor with breast cancer. V and J are TRBV4-1 and TRBJ2-2; TRBD1 agrees at 8 bases. Sequenced sample: naive CD4+ T cells sorted from a lymph node. Noted subset: naive CD4+ T cells, CD4+CD45RA+CD25-. The CDR3 nucleotides are TGCGCCAGCAGCCAAGACACGGGGGCAGGGGGCCTAGGCGGGGAGCTGTTTTTT. Protein: CASSQDTGAGGLGGELFF.